This T cell receptor (beta chain) was profiled in a study of spatial heterogeneity in lung cancer. Overall study: Available PBMC from follow-up, collected a median of roughly two years after resection, underwent sequencing. The study observed each unique TCR and UMI combination more than ten times on average in raw reads. Consistent detection of more beta-chain than alpha-chain sequences was observed.

Time point of the sample: blood at routine non-recurrence follow-up after resection. This clonotype was observed many times. The antigen remains unidentified. The junction does not match germline at one end; this may be a read error. Germline-derived CDR1 and CDR2 are SSHAT and FNYEAQ (reference sequence). This CDR3 spans 15 amino acids. Each CDR3 protein gets one entry after TCRdb re-called the 5' RACE reads with MiXCR. The repertoire has 35,000 to 45,000 distinct CDR3 sequences, roughly 8% of them found once; the top ten carry about 9.4%. Whole-study results and caveats: Resection saw ubiquitous expanded tumor TCRs appear in blood more than follow-up did.

Specimen: PBMCs, collected at follow-up. The TCR was taken from a male donor with early-stage non-small cell lung cancer. The chain couples TRBV7-7 to TRBJ2-1; 7 positions match TRBD1. CDR3 DNA: TGTGCTAGCAGCCCCAGACAGGGATTACGGGGTGAGCAGTTCTTC. Residues: CASSPRQGLRGEQFF.